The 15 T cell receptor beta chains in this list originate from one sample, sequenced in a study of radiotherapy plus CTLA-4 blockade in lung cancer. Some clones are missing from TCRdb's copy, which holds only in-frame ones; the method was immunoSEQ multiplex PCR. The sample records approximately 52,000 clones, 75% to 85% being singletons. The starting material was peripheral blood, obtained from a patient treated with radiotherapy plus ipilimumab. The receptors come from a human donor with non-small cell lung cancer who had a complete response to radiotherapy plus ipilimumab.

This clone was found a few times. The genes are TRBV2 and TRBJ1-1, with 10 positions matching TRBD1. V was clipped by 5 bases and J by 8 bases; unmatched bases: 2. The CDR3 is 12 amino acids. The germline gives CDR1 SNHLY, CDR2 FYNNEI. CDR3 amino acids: CASSRQGAEAFF. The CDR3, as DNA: TGTGCCAGCAGTCGACAGGGGGCCGAAGCTTTCTTT. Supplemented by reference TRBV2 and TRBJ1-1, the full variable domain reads EPEVTQTPSHQVTQMGQEVILRCVPISNHLYFYWYRQILGQKVEFLVSFYNNEISEKSEIFDDQFSVERPDGSNFTLKIRSTKLEDSAMYFCASSRQGAEAFFGQGTRLTVV.

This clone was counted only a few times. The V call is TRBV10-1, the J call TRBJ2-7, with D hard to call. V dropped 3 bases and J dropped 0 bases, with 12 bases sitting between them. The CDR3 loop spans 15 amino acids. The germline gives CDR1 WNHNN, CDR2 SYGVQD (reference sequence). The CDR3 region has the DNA TGCGCCAGCAGTGACCAGGCCCGCTTCTCCTACGAGCAGTACTTC. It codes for CASSDQARFSYEQYF.

The CDR3 spells CASRRTSAGEQFF. DNA of the CDR3: TGTGCCAGCAGGCGGACTAGCGCAGGGGAGCAGTTCTTC. This chain uses TRBV13 with TRBJ2-1; 9 bases are a match to TRBD2. The V and J ends lost 6 bases and 10 bases, in that order; junction bases with no gene match: 7. In germline, CDR1 is PRHDT, CDR2 FYEKMQ (reference sequence). The CDR3 runs 13 residues.

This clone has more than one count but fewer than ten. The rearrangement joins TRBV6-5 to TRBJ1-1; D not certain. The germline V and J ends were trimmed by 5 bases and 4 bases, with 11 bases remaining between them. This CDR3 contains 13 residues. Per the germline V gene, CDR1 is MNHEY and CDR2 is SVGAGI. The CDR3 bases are TGTGCCAGCAGTGGCGGGAGTACCACTGAAGCTTTCTTT. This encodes CASSGGSTTEAFF.

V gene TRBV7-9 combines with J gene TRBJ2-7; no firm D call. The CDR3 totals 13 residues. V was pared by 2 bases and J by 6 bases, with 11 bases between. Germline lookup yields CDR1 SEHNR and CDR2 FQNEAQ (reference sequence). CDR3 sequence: CASSLQLVAEQYF. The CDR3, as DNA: TGTGCCAGCAGCTTACAGTTGGTCGCCGAGCAGTACTTC.

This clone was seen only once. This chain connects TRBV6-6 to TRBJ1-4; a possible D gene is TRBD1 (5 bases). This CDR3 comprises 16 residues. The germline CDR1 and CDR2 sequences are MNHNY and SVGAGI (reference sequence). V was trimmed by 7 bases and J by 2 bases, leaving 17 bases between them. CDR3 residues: CASTRTDTPTNEKLFF. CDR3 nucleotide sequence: TGTGCCAGCACCCGAACGGACACTCCTACTAATGAAAAACTGTTTTTT.

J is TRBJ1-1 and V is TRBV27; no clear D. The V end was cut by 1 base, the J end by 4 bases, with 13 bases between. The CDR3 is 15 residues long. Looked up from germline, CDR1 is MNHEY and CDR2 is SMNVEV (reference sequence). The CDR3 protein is CASSLYPGGSTEAFF. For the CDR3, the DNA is TGTGCCAGCAGTTTATATCCGGGCGGGAGCACTGAAGCTTTCTTT.

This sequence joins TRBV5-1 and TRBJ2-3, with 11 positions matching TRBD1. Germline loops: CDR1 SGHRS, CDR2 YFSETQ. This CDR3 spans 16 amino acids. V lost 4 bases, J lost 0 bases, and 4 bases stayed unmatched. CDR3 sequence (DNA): TGCGCCAGCAGCCCGGGACAGGGGGGGAGCACAGATACGCAGTATTTT. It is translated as CASSPGQGGSTDTQYF.

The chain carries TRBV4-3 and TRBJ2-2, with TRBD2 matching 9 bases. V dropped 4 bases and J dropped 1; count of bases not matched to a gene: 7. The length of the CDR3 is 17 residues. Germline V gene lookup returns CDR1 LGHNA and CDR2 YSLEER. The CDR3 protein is CASSPTSGLMNTGELFF. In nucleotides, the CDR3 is TGCGCCAGCAGCCCGACTAGCGGCCTAATGAACACCGGGGAGCTGTTTTTT.

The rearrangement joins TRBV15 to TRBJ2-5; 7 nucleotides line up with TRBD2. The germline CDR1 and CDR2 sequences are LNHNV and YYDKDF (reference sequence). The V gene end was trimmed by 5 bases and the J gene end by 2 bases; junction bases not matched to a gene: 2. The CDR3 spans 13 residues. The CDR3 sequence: CATSGDYQETQYF. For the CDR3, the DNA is TGTGCCACCAGCGGGGACTATCAAGAGACCCAGTACTTC.

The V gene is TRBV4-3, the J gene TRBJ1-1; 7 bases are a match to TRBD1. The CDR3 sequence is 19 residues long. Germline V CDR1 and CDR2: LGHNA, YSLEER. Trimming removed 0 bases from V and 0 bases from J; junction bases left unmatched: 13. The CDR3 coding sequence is TGCGCCAGCAGCCAAGACGCCCTGACAGGGTTCGGCATGAACACTGAAGCTTTCTTT. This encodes CASSQDALTGFGMNTEAFF.

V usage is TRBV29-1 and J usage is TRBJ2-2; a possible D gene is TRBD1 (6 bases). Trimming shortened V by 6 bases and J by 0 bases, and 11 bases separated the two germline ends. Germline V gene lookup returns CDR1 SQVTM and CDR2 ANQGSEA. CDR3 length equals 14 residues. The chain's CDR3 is CSVVDRSNTGELFF. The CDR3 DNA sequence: TGCAGCGTGGTGGACAGATCGAACACCGGGGAGCTGTTTTTT.

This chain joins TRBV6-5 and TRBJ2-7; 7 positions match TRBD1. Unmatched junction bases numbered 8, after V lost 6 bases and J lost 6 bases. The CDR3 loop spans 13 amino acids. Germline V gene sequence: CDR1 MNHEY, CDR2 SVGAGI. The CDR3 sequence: CASSNHPGGEQYV. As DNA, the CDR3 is TGTGCCAGCAGCAACCACCCAGGGGGCGAGCAGTACGTC.

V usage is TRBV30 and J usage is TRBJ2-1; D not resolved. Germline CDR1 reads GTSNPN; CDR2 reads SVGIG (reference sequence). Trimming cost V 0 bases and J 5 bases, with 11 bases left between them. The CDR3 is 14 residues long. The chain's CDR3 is CAWSVLPTDNEQFF. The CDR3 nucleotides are TGTGCCTGGAGTGTACTACCCACGGACAATGAGCAGTTCTTC.

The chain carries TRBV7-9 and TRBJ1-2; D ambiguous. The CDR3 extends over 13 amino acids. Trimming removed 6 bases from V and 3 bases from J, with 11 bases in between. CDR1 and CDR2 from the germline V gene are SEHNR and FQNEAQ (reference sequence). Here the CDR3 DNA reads TGTGCCAGCAGTCCCGCGGCTGACTATGGCTACACCTTC. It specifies CASSPAADYGYTF.